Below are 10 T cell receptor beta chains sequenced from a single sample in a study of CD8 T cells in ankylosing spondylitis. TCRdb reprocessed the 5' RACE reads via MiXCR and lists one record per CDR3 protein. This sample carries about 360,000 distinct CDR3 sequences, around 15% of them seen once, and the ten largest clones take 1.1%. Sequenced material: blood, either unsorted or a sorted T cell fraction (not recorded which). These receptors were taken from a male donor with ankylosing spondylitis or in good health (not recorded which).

The CDR3 DNA follows: TGCGCCAGCAGCCTGGATGGACTAGACCAAGAGACCCAGTACTTC. Amino acid sequence: CASSLDGLDQETQYF. The chain links TRBV5-1 to TRBJ2-5; 7 bases match TRBD2. This CDR3 has 15 residues. Germline CDR1 reads SGHRS; CDR2 reads YFSETQ. V lost 4 bases and J lost 0; bases outside the gene matches: 6. The full variable domain, its missing parts supplied by reference TRBV5-1 and TRBJ2-5, is KAGVTQTPRYLIKTRGQQVTLSCSPISGHRSVSWYQQTPGQGLQFLFEYFSETQRNKGNFPGRFSGRQFSNSRSEMNVSTLELGDSALYLCASSLDGLDQETQYFGPGTRLLVL.

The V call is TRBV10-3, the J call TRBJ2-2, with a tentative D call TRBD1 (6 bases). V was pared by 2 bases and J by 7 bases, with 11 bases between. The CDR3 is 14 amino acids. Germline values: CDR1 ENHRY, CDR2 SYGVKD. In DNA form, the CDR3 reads TGTGCCATCAGTGAGGGGCAGGGGATCGGGGAGCTGTTTTTT. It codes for CAISEGQGIGELFF.

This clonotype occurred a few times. The CDR3 region is CASSRTGLARNEQFF. The DNA for the CDR3 is TGTGCCAGCAGCCGAACGGGACTAGCTAGGAATGAGCAGTTCTTC. V and J are TRBV5-5 and TRBJ2-1; 9 bases are shared with TRBD2. Trimming cost V 4 bases and J 7 bases; bases outside gene matches: 9. This CDR3 is built from 15 residues. Looked up from germline, CDR1 is SGHKS and CDR2 is YYEKEE (reference sequence).

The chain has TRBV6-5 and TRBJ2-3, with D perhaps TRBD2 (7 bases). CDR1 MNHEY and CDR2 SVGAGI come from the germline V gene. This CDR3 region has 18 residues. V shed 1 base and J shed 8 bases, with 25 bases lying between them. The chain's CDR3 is CASSYLGRGGVKGATQYF. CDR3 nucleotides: TGTGCCAGCAGTTACTTGGGGAGGGGGGGCGTCAAAGGAGCTACGCAGTATTTT.

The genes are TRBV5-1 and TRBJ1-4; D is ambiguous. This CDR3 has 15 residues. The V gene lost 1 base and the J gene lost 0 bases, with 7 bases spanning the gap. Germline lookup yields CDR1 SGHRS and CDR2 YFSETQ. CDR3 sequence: CASSLLGTTNEKLFF. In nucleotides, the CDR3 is TGCGCCAGCAGCTTGTTAGGCACAACTAATGAAAAACTGTTTTTT.

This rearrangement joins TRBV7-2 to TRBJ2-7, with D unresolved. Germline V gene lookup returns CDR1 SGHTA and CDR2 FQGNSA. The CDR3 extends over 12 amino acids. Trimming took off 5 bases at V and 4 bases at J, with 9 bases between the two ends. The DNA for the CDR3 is TGTGCCAGCAGCCCCTCCCAATACGAGCAGTACTTC. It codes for CASSPSQYEQYF.

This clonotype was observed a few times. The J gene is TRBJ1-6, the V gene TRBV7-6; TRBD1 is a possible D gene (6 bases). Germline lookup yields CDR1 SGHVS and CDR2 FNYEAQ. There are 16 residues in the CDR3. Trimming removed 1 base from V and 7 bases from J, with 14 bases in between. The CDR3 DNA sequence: TGTGCCAGCAGCTTAGAGCAGGGGAAGTCGAATTCACCCCTCCACTTT. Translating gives CASSLEQGKSNSPLHF.

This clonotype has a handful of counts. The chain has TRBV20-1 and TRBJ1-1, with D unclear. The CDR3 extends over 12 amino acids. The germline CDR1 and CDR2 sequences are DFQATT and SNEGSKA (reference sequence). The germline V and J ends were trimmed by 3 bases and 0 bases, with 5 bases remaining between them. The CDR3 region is CSASGVNTEAFF. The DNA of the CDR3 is TGCAGTGCTAGTGGCGTGAACACTGAAGCTTTCTTT.

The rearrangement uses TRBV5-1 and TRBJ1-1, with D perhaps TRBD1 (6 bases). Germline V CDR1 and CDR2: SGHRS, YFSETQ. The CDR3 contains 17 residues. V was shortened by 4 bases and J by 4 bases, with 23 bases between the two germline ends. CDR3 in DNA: TGCGCCAGCAGCCTACGACGGCAGGGGATGATGGCCACTGAAGCTTTCTTT. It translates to CASSLRRQGMMATEAFF. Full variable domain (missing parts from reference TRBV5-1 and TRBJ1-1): KAGVTQTPRYLIKTRGQQVTLSCSPISGHRSVSWYQQTPGQGLQFLFEYFSETQRNKGNFPGRFSGRQFSNSRSEMNVSTLELGDSALYLCASSLRRQGMMATEAFFGQGTRLTVV.

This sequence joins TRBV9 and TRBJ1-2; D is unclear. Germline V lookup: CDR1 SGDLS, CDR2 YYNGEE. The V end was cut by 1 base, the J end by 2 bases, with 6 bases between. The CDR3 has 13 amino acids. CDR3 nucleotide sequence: TGTGCCAGCAGCGTAAATGGAAACTATGGCTACACCTTC. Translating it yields CASSVNGNYGYTF.